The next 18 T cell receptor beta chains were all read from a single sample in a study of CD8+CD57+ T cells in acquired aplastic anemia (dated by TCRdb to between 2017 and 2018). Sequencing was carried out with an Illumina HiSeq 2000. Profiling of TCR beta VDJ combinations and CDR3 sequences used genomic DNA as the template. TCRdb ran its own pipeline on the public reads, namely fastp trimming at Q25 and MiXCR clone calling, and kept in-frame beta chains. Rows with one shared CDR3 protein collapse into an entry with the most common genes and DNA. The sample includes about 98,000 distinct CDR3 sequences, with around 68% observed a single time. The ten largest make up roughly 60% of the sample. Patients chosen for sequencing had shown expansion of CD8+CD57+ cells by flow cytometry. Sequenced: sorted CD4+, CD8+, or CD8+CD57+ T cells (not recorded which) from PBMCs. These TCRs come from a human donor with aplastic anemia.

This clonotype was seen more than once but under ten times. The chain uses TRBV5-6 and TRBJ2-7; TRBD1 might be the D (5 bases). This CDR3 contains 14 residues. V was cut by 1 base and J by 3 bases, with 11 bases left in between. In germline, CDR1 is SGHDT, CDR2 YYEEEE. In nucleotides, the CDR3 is TGTGCCAGCAGCTTGCGGCAGGGCGGCTACGAGCAGTACTTC. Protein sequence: CASSLRQGGYEQYF.

The CDR3, as DNA: TGTGCCAGCACCCCTCTCGGCTATAATTCACCCCTCCACTTT. Residues: CASTPLGYNSPLHF. The V call is TRBV2, the J call TRBJ1-6; no firm D call. V was clipped by 7 bases and J by 3 bases, with 10 bases between them. CDR1 is SNHLY, CDR2 FYNNEI, per germline. This CDR3 region has 14 residues. The variable domain in full, with the rest retrieved from reference TRBV2 and TRBJ1-6, is EPEVTQTPSHQVTQMGQEVILRCVPISNHLYFYWYRQILGQKVEFLVSFYNNEISEKSEIFDDQFSVERPDGSNFTLKIRSTKLEDSAMYFCASTPLGYNSPLHFGNGTRLTVT.

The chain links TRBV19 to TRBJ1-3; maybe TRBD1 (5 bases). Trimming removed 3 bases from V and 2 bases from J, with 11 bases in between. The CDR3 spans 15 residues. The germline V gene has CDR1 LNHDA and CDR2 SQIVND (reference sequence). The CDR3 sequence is CASSMDLGPGNTIYF. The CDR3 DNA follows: TGTGCCAGTAGTATGGACCTGGGGCCTGGAAACACCATATATTTT.

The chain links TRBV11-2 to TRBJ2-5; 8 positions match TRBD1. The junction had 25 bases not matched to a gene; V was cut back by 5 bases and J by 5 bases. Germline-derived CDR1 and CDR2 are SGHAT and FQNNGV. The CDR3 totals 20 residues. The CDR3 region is CASSPVEAQGAMVLRETQYF. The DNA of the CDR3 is TGTGCCAGCAGCCCTGTAGAGGCCCAGGGGGCGATGGTGCTGCGGGAGACCCAGTACTTC.

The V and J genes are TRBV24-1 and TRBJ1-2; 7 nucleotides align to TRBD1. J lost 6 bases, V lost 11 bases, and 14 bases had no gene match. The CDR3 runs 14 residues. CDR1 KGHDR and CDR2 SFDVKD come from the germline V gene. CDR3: CASSLLGQADGYTF. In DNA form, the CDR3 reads TGTGCCAGCTCACTTCTAGGACAGGCTGATGGCTACACCTTC.

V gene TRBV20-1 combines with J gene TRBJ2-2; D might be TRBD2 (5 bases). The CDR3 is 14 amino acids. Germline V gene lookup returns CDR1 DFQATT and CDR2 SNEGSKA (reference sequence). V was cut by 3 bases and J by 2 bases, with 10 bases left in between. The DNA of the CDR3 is TGCAGTGCTAGTTTTCGGGGTAACACCGGGGAGCTGTTTTTT. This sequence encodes CSASFRGNTGELFF.

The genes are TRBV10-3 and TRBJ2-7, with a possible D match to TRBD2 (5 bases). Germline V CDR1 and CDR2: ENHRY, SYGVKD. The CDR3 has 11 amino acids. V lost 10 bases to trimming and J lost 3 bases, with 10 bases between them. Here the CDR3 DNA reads TGTGCCAGCCGCCGGGACTACGAGCAGTACTTC. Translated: CASRRDYEQYF.

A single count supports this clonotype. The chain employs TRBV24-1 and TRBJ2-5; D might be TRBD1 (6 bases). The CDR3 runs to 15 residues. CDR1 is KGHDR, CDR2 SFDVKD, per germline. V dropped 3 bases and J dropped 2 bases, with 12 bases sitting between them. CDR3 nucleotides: TGTGCCACCAGTGATCCGGACAGCCAACAAGAGACCCAGTACTTC. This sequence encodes CATSDPDSQQETQYF.

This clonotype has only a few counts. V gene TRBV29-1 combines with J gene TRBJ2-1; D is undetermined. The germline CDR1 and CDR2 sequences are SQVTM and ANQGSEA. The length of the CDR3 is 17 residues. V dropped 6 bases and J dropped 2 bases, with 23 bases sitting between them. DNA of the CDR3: TGCAGCGTGGATATCGATTCTGCTAGGCTGACCTACAATGAGCAGTTCTTC. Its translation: CSVDIDSARLTYNEQFF.

The chain's CDR3 is CATSDQGAQDTDTQYF. CDR3 DNA sequence: TGTGCCACCAGTGATCAAGGGGCGCAAGACACAGATACGCAGTATTTT. The chain joins TRBV24-1 to TRBJ2-3; maybe TRBD1 (5 bases). The CDR3 runs to 16 residues. V shed 3 bases and J shed 2 bases, with 14 bases lying between them. In germline, CDR1 is KGHDR, CDR2 SFDVKD.

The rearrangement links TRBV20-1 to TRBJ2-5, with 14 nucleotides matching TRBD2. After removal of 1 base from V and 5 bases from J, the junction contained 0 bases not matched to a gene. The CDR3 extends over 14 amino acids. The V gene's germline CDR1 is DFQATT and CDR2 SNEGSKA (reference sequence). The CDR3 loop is CSARGTSGRETQYF. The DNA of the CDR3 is TGCAGTGCTAGAGGGACTAGCGGGAGGGAGACCCAGTACTTC.

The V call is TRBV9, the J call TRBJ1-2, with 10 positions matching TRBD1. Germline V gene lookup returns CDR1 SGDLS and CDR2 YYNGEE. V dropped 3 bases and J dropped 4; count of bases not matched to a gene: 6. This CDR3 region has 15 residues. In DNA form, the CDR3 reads TGTGCCAGCAGCGCCGACAGGGGGCGAGCCTATGGCTACACCTTC. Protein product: CASSADRGRAYGYTF. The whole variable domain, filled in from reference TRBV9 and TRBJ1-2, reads DSGVTQTPKHLITATGQRVTLRCSPRSGDLSVYWYQQSLDQGLQFLIQYYNGEERAKGNILERFSAQQFPDLHSELNLSSLELGDSALYFCASSADRGRAYGYTFGSGTRLTVV.

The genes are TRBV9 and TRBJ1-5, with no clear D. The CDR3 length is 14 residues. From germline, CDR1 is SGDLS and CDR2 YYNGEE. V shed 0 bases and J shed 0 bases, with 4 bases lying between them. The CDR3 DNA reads TGTGCCAGCAGCGTAGGGGATAGCAATCAGCCCCAGCATTTT. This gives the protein CASSVGDSNQPQHF.

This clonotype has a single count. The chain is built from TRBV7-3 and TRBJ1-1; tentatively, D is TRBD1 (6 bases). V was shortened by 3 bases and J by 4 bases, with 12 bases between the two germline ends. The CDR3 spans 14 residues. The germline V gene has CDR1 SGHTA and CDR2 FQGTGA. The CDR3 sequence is CASSFTGMGTEAFF. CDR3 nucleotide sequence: TGTGCCAGCAGCTTTACAGGGATGGGCACTGAAGCTTTCTTT.

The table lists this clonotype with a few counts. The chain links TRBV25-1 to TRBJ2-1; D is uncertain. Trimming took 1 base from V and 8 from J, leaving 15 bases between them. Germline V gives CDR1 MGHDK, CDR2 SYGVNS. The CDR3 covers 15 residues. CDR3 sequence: CASSESARVIDEQFF. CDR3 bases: TGTGCCAGCAGTGAATCTGCTCGGGTAATTGATGAGCAGTTCTTC.

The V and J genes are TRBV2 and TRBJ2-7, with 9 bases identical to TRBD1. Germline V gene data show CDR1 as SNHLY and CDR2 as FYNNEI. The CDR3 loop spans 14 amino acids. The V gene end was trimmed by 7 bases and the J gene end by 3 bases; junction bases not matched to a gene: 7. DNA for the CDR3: TGTGCCAGCACAGGACAGGGGAAACGCTACGAGCAGTACTTC. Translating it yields CASTGQGKRYEQYF.

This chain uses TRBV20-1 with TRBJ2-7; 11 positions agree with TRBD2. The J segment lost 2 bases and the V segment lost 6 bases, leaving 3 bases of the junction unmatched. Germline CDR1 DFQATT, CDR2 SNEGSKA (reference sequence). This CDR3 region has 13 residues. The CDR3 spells CSAVSGGAYEQYF. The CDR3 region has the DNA TGCAGTGCCGTTAGCGGGGGGGCCTACGAGCAGTACTTC.

The CDR3 loop is CASSPRDSLSPLHF. The CDR3 DNA reads as TGTGCCAGCAGCCCCCGGGACAGCCTTTCACCCCTCCACTTT. V is TRBV7-6 and J is TRBJ1-6, with 7 bases lining up with TRBD1. With V trimmed by 5 bases and J by 9 bases, 7 bases remained unmatched. The CDR3 is made up of 14 amino acids. Per germline, CDR1 SGHVS and CDR2 FNYEAQ.